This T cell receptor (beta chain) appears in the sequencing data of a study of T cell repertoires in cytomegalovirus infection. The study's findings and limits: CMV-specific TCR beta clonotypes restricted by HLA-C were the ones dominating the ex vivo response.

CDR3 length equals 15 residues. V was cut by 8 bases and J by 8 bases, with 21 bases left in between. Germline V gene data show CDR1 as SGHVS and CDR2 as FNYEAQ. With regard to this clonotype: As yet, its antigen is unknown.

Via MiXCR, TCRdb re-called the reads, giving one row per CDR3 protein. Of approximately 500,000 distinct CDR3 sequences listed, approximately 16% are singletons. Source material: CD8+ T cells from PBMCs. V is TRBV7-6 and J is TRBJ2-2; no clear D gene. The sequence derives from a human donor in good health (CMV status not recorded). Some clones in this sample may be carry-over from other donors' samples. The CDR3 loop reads CASRPSVIGTGELFF. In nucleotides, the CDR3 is TGTGCCAGCCGCCCCTCGGTGATTGGTACAGGGGAGCTGTTTTTT. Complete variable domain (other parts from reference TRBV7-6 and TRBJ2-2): GAGVSQSPRYKVTKRGQDVALRCDPISGHVSLYWYRQALGQGPEFLTYFNYEAQQDKSGLPNDRFSAERPEGSISTLTIQRTEQRDSAMYRCASRPSVIGTGELFFGEGSRLTVL.